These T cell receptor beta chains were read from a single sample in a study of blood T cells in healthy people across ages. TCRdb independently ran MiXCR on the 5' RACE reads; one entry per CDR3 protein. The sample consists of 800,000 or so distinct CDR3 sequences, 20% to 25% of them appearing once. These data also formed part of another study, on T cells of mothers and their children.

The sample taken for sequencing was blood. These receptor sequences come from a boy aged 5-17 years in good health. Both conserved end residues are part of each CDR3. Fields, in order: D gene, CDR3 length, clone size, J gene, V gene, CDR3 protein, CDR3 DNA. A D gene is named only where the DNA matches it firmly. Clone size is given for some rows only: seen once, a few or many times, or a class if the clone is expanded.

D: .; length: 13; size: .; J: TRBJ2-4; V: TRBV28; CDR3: CASRRTGSNIQYF; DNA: TGTGCCAGCAGGCGTACAGGGTCAAACATTCAGTACTTC
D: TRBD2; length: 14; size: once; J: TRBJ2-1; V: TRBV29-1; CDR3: CSVESGSTYNEQFF; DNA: TGCAGCGTTGAGAGCGGGAGTACCTACAATGAGCAGTTCTTC
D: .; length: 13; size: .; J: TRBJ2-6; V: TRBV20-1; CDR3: CSASRPGANVLTF; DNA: TGCAGTGCCTCCCGTCCCGGGGCCAACGTCCTGACTTTC
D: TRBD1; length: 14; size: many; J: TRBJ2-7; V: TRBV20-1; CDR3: CSAEDRASAYEQYF; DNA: TGCAGTGCTGAAGACAGGGCAAGTGCCTACGAGCAGTACTTC
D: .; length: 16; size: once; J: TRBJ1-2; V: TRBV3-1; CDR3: CASSQPRTEANYGYTF; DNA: TGTGCCAGCAGCCAACCAAGAACGGAAGCTAACTATGGCTACACCTTC
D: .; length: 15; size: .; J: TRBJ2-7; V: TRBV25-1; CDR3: CASSTRAYLSYEQYF; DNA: TGTGCCAGCAGTACTCGGGCCTATCTATCCTACGAGCAGTACTTC
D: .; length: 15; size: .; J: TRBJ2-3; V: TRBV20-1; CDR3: CSARVSSRWDGAQYF; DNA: TGCAGTGCTAGGGTGTCTAGTAGGTGGGACGGGGCGCAGTATTTT
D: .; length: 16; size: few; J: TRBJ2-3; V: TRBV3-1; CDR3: CASSSSAGRSTDTQYF; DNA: TGTGCCAGCAGCTCCTCCGCGGGCAGAAGCACAGATACGCAGTATTTT
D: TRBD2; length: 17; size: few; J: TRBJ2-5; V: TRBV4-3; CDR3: CASSQDNSGSHQETQYF; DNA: TGCGCCAGCAGCCAAGATAACAGCGGGAGCCATCAAGAGACCCAGTACTTC
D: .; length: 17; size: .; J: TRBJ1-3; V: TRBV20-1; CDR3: CSARDRQALQSGNTIYF; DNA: TGCAGTGCTAGAGATCGGCAGGCCCTTCAGTCTGGAAACACCATATATTTT
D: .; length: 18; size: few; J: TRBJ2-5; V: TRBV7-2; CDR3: CASSPDGTGSTSQETQYF; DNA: TGTGCCAGCAGCCCCGACGGGACGGGTTCGACCTCTCAAGAGACCCAGTACTTC
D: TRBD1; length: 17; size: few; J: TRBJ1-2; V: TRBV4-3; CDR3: CASSQEGTALSNYGYTF; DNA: TGCGCCAGCAGCCAAGAGGGGACAGCCCTTTCTAACTATGGCTACACCTTC
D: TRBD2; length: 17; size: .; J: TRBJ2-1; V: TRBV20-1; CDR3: CSARIRTSGRAYNEQFF; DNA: TGCAGTGCTAGGATCCGGACTAGCGGGAGGGCCTACAATGAGCAGTTCTTC
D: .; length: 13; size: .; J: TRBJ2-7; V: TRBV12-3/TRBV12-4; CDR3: CASSFSVEHEQYF; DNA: TGTGCCAGCAGTTTTTCTGTGGAACACGAGCAGTACTTC
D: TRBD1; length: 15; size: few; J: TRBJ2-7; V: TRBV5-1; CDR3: CASSTGTGSSYEQYF; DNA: TGCGCCAGCAGCACCGGGACAGGGAGCTCCTACGAGCAGTACTTC
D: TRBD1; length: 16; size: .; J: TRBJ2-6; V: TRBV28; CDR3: CASSLPGGAGANVLTF; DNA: TGTGCCAGCAGTTTACCAGGGGGCGCTGGGGCCAACGTCCTGACTTTC
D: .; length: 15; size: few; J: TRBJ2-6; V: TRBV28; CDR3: CASSLGAVGANVLTF; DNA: TGTGCCAGCAGTTTAGGGGCAGTTGGGGCCAACGTCCTGACTTTC
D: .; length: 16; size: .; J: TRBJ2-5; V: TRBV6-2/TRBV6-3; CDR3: CASSYPTETLQETQYF; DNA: TGTGCCAGCAGTTACCCGACAGAAACTCTCCAAGAGACCCAGTACTTC
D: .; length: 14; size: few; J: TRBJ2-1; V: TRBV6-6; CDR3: CASSSGQINNEQFF; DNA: TGTGCCAGCAGTTCGGGACAAATTAACAATGAGCAGTTCTTC
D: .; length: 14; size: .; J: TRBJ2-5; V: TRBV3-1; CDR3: CASSQLEVGGTQYF; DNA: TGTGCCAGCAGCCAGTTGGAGGTGGGGGGGACCCAGTACTTC
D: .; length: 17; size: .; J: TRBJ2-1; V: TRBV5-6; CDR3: CASSWGHGQDSYNEQFF; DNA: TGTGCCAGCAGCTGGGGGCATGGGCAGGACTCCTACAATGAGCAGTTCTTC
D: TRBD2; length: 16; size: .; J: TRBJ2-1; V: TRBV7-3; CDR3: CASSQTGTSRVGEQFF; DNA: TGTGCCAGCAGCCAAACCGGGACTAGTAGGGTAGGTGAGCAGTTCTTC
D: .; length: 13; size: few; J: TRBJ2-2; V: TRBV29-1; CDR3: CSVDSWGTGELFF; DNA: TGCAGCGTTGATTCGTGGGGCACCGGGGAGCTGTTTTTT
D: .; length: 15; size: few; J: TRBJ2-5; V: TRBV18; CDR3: CASSPDLDKEETQYF; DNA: TGTGCCAGCTCACCAGATTTGGACAAAGAAGAGACCCAGTACTTC
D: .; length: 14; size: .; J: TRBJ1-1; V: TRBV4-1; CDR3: CASSPGPGRTEAFF; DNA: TGCGCCAGCAGCCCGGGACCGGGACGGACTGAAGCTTTCTTT
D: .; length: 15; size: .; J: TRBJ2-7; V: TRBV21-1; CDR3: CASSKEEGGPYEQYF; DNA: TGTGCCAGCAGCAAAGAGGAAGGGGGACCCTACGAGCAGTACTTC
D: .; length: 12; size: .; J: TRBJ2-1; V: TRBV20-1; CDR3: CSARDPSHEQFF; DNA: TGCAGTGCTAGGGACCCGAGCCATGAGCAGTTCTTC
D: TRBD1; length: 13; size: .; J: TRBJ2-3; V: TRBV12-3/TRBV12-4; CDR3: CASRTGGTDTQYF; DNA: TGTGCCAGTAGGACAGGGGGCACAGATACGCAGTATTTT
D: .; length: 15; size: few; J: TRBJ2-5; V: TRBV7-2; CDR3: CASSNRMSGQETQYF; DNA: TGTGCCAGCAGCAACCGGATGAGCGGCCAAGAGACCCAGTACTTC
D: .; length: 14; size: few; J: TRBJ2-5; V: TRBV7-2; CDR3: CASSRGGTGETQYF; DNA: TGTGCCAGCAGCCGTGGGGGGACCGGGGAGACCCAGTACTTC
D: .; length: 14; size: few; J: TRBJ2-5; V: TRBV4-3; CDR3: CASSQGWRKETQYF; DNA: TGCGCCAGCAGCCAAGGTTGGCGTAAAGAGACCCAGTACTTC
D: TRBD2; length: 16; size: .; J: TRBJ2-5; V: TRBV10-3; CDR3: CAISGGLAGRQETQYF; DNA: TGTGCCATCAGTGGGGGACTAGCGGGACGTCAAGAGACCCAGTACTTC
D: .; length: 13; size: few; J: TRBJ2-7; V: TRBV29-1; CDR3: CSVLGGHSYEQYF; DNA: TGCAGCGTTTTAGGCGGCCACTCCTACGAGCAGTACTTC
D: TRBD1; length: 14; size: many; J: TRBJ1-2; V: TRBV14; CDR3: CASSQQGDLYGYTF; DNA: TGTGCCAGCAGCCAACAGGGGGACCTTTATGGCTACACCTTC
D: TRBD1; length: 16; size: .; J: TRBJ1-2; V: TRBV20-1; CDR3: CSAPAGGGAFGYGYTF; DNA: TGCAGTGCCCCGGCGGGAGGGGGCGCCTTTGGCTATGGCTACACCTTC
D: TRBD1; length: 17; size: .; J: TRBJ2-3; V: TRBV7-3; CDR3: CASNSGQGAIGTDTQYF; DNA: TGTGCCAGCAACTCCGGACAGGGGGCGATAGGCACAGATACGCAGTATTTT
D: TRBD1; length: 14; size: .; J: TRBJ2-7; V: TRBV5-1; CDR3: CASSPYTGALEQYF; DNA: TGCGCCAGCAGCCCATATACAGGGGCTCTCGAGCAGTACTTC
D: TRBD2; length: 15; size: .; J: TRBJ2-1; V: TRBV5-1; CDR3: CASSRTSGSSYEQFF; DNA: TGCGCCAGCAGCCGGACTAGCGGGAGCTCCTATGAGCAGTTCTTC
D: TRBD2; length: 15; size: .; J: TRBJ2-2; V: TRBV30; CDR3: CAWTTGTSNTGELFF; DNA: TGTGCCTGGACGACCGGGACTAGCAACACCGGGGAGCTGTTTTTT
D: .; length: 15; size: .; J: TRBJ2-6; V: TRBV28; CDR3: CASTSGVSGANVLTF; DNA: TGTGCCAGCACCTCGGGGGTCTCTGGGGCCAACGTCCTGACTTTC
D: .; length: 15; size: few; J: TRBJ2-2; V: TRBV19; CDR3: CASSMTGGSSGELFF; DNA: TGTGCCAGTAGTATGACGGGGGGCAGTTCCGGGGAGCTGTTTTTT